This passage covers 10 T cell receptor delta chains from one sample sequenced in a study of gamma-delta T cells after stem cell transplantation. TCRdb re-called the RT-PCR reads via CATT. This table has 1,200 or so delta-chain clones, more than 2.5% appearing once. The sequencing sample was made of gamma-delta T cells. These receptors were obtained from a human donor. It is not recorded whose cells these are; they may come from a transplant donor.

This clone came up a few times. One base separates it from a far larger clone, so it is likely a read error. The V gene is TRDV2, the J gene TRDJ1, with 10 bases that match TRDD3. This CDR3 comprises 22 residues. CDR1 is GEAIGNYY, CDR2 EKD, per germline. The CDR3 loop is CACGTVGLLGDTEIMSTDKLIF. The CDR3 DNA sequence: TGTGCCTGTGGCACCGTGGGCCTATTGGGGGATACAGAGATTATGTCCACCGATAAACTCATCTTT.

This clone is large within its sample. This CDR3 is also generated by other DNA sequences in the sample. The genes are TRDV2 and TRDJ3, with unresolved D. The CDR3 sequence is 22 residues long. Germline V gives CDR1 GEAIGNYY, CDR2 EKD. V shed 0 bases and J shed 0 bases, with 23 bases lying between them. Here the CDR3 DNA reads TGTGCCTGTGACACCTTGGGTCGAGGTTCTGGATTTGGCTCCTGGGACACCCGACAGATGTTTTTC. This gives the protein CACDTLGRGSGFGSWDTRQMFF.

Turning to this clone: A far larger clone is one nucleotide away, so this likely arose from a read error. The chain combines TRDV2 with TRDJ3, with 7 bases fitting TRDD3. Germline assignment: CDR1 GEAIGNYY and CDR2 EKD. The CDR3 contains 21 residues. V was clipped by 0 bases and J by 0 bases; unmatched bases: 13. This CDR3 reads CACDTGATGELSSWDTRQMFF. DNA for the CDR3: TGTGCCTGTGACACCGGGGCGACTGGGGAATTAAGCTCCTGGGACACCCGACAGATGTTTTTC.

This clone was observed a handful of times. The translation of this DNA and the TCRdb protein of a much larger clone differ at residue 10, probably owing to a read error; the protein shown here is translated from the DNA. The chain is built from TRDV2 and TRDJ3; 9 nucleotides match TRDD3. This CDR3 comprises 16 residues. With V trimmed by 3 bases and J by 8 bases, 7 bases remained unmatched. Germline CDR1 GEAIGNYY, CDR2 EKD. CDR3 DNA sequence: TGTGCCTGTGACGCCGTACTGGGGGAGAACACCCGACAGATGTTTTTC. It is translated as CACDAVLGENTRQMFF.

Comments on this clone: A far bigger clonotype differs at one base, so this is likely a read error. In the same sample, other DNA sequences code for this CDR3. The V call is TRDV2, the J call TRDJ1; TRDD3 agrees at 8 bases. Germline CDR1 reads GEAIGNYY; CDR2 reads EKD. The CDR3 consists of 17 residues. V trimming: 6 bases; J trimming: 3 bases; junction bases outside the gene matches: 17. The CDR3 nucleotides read TGTGCCTGTAACCCTTTGGGGGATTGGCCTGTGGCCGATAAACTCATCTTT. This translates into CACNPLGDWPVADKLIF.

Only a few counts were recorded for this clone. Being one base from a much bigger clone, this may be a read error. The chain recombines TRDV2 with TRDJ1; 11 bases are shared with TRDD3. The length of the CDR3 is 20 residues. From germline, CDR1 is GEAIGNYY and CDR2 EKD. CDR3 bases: TGTGCCTGTGACCGGCTCGCCGACATACTGGGGGATAGGTTCACCGATAAACCCATCTTT. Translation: CACDRLADILGDRFTDKPIF.

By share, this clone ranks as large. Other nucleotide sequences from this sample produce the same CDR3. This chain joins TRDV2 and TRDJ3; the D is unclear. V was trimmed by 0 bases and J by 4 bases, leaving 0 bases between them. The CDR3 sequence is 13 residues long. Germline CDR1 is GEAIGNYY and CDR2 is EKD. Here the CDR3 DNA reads TGTGCCTGTGACACCTGGGACACCCGACAGATGTTTTTC. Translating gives CACDTWDTRQMFF.

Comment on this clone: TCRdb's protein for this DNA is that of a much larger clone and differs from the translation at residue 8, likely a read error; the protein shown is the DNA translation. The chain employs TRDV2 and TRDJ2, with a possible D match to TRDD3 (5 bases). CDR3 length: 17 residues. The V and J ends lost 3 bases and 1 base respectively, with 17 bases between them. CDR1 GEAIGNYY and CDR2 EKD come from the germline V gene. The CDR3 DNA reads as TGTGCCTGTGACCCAGTGGGGTATAAGGATTTGACAGCACAACTCTTCTTT. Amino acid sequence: CACDPVGYKDLTAQLFF.

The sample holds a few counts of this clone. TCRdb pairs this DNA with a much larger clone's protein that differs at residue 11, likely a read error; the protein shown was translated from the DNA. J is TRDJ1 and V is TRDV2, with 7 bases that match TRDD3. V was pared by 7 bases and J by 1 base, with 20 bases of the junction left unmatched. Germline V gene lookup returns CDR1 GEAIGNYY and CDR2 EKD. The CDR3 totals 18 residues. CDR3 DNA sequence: TGTGCCTGCCAAGTACTGGGGCTGAACCCCGGGGTCACCGATAAACTCATCTTT. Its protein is CACQVLGLNPGVTDKLIF.

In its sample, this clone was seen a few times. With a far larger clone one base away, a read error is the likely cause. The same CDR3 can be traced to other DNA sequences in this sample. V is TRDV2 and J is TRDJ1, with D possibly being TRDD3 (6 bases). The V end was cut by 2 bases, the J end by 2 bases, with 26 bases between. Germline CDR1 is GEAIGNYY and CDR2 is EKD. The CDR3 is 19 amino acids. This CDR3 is CACDILETGDTLGTDKLIF. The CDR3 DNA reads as TGTGCCTGTGACATCTTAGAAACGGGGGACACGCTTGGTACCGATAAACTCATCTTT.